One sample yielded the 29 T cell receptor beta chains listed below, sequenced in a study of cytomegalovirus exposure and HLA in healthy donors. Produced via immunoSEQ multiplex PCR; TCRdb's table is partial and in-frame only. The sample consists of some 190,000 clones, about 89% of them appearing once. The sequenced sample consisted of PBMCs. Source of these receptors: a man aged 30 to 39 in good health and CMV-seropositive.

In its sample, this clone was seen a few times. V is TRBV28 and J is TRBJ2-2; 7 nucleotides line up with TRBD1. The CDR3 consists of 14 residues. In germline, CDR1 is MDHEN, CDR2 SYDVKM. Germline trimming cut 3 bases from V and 3 bases from J; bases unmatched to any gene: 1. This chain's CDR3 is CASSFGTDTGELFF. The CDR3 bases are TGTGCCAGCAGTTTCGGGACAGACACCGGGGAGCTGTTTTTT. The full variable domain, rest sourced from reference TRBV28 and TRBJ2-2, is DVKVTQSSRYLVKRTGEKVFLECVQDMDHENMFWYRQDPGLGLRLIYFSYDVKMKEKGDIPEGYSVSREKKERFSLILESASTNQTSMYLCASSFGTDTGELFFGEGSRLTVL.

V is TRBV4-3 and J is TRBJ2-7; 10 bases are a match to TRBD2. The length of the CDR3 is 16 residues. V was pared by 0 bases and J by 2 bases, with 4 bases of the junction left unmatched. From germline, CDR1 is LGHNA and CDR2 YSLEER. This chain's CDR3 is CASSQDLAGAAYEQYF. CDR3 DNA: TGCGCCAGCAGCCAAGACCTAGCGGGGGCCGCCTACGAGCAGTACTTC.

The chain is built from TRBV7-3 and TRBJ2-1; TRBD2 is a possible D gene (6 bases). Germline CDR1 reads SGHTA; CDR2 reads FQGTGA. V lost 5 bases and J 7 bases, leaving 18 bases between the germline ends. The CDR3 totals 15 residues. The CDR3 region has the DNA TGTGCCAGCAGCCCCGGGACTGACTACGCTAATGAGCAGTTCTTC. Protein product: CASSPGTDYANEQFF.

CDR3 protein: CASSLAVTGDQPQHF. As DNA, the CDR3 is TGTGCCAGCAGCTTAGCGGTGACCGGGGATCAGCCCCAGCATTTT. The chain employs TRBV7-2 and TRBJ1-5, with D unclear. Looked up from germline, CDR1 is SGHTA and CDR2 is FQGNSA. V was trimmed by 0 bases and J by 5 bases, leaving 11 bases between them. CDR3 length equals 15 residues. Variable domain in full (rest from reference TRBV7-2 and TRBJ1-5): GAGVSQSPSNKVTEKGKDVELRCDPISGHTALYWYRQSLGQGLEFLIYFQGNSAPDKSGLPSDRFSAERTGGSVSTLTIQRTQQEDSAVYLCASSLAVTGDQPQHFGDGTRLSIL.

This chain joins TRBV5-1 and TRBJ2-1, with 13 bases fitting TRBD2. This CDR3 is built from 15 residues. Germline CDR1 SGHRS, CDR2 YFSETQ. The J segment lost 7 bases and the V segment lost 5 bases, leaving 6 bases of the junction unmatched. The CDR3 DNA follows: TGCGCCAGCAGAAGTACTAGCGGGAGGGGTAATGAGCAGTTCTTC. Protein product: CASRSTSGRGNEQFF.

The genes are TRBV27 and TRBJ1-1; the D gene is possibly TRBD1 (6 bases). V was trimmed by 3 bases and J by 4 bases, leaving 12 bases between them. The CDR3 has 14 amino acids. CDR1 and CDR2 (germline): MNHEY, SMNVEV (reference sequence). Here the CDR3 reads CASSFATGRTEAFF. CDR3 bases: TGTGCCAGCAGTTTCGCAACAGGGCGCACTGAAGCTTTCTTT.

Note on this clone: Other nucleotide sequences from this sample produce the same CDR3. The V and J genes are TRBV29-1 and TRBJ1-1; no firm D call. Germline CDR1 reads SQVTM; CDR2 reads ANQGSEA. The CDR3 covers 11 residues. V was shortened by 1 base and J by 5 bases, with 5 bases between the two germline ends. CDR3 nucleotide sequence: TGCAGCGTTGAAGGGGGAACTGAAGCTTTCTTT. Translating gives CSVEGGTEAFF.

J is TRBJ2-6 and V is TRBV6-1, with TRBD1 as a possible D gene (6 bases). V lost 10 bases, J lost 4 bases, and 17 bases lay in between. CDR1 and CDR2 (germline): MNHNS, SASEGT. The CDR3 is 15 residues long. The DNA of the CDR3 is TGTGCCACCCGGGACAACATCCTCGGGGCCAACGTCCTGACTTTC. Translation: CATRDNILGANVLTF.

The V gene is TRBV19, the J gene TRBJ1-4; 8 bases align to TRBD1. CDR1 and CDR2 from the germline V gene are LNHDA and SQIVND (reference sequence). The CDR3 runs 16 residues. Losses at the gene ends were 7 bases for V and 5 bases for J; bases not matched to a gene: 12. The CDR3 region has the DNA TGTGCCAGTAACACTTTCGGACAGGGAGGCAATGAAAAACTGTTTTTT. The encoded protein is CASNTFGQGGNEKLFF.

This clone was recorded once. V is TRBV11-2 and J is TRBJ1-1; D is unclear. V lost 3 bases, J lost 1 base, and 9 bases lay in between. Germline V gives CDR1 SGHAT, CDR2 FQNNGV. CDR3 length equals 14 residues. The CDR3 DNA reads TGTGCCAGCAGCTTCCGGGGAGGGAACACTGAAGCTTTCTTT. The encoded protein is CASSFRGGNTEAFF.

J is TRBJ1-2 and V is TRBV6-6, with D possibly being TRBD1 (6 bases). Germline CDR1 reads MNHNY; CDR2 reads SVGAGI (reference sequence). The length of the CDR3 is 15 residues. V dropped 5 bases and J dropped 4 bases, with 17 bases sitting between them. The CDR3 region is CASSTRGGASYGYTF. The CDR3 DNA reads as TGTGCCAGCAGTACCCGGGGGGGGGCGAGCTATGGCTACACCTTC.

V gene TRBV28 combines with J gene TRBJ2-7; the match to TRBD1 covers 9 bases. Germline V lookup: CDR1 MDHEN, CDR2 SYDVKM. Trimming removed 5 bases from V and 5 bases from J; junction bases left unmatched: 13. The CDR3 is made up of 16 amino acids. The DNA of the CDR3 is TGTGCCAGCAGTCTCCCGGGACAGGGAGACTTCGACGAGCAGTACTTC. As protein: CASSLPGQGDFDEQYF.

The CDR3 bases are TGTGCCAGCAGCTTAGCGGGGGCCTACGAGCAGTACTTC. The encoded protein is CASSLAGAYEQYF. The chain employs TRBV7-2 and TRBJ2-7, with D perhaps TRBD1 or TRBD2 (5 bases each). The V end was cut by 0 bases, the J end by 2 bases, with 5 bases between. This CDR3 spans 13 amino acids. The V gene's germline CDR1 is SGHTA and CDR2 FQGNSA.

The genes are TRBV6-4 and TRBJ2-1, with D possibly TRBD2 on 7 matching bases. Per the germline V gene, CDR1 is MRHNA and CDR2 is SNTAGT. This CDR3 comprises 13 residues. V dropped 4 bases and J dropped 9 bases, with 13 bases sitting between them. The CDR3 nucleotides read TGTGCCAGCAGTGGGGAGGGGGGAACTGAGCAGTTCTTC. Translating it yields CASSGEGGTEQFF.

This chain connects TRBV19 to TRBJ1-3; D not certain. CDR3 length: 14 residues. V lost 1 base to trimming and J lost 2 bases, with 6 bases between them. Germline V gene data show CDR1 as LNHDA and CDR2 as SQIVND (reference sequence). Here the CDR3 DNA reads TGTGCCAGTAGTATAGCGGGGACTGGAAACACCATATATTTT. It specifies CASSIAGTGNTIYF. Combining the CDR3 with reference TRBV19 and TRBJ1-3 gives the whole variable domain DGGITQSPKYLFRKEGQNVTLSCEQNLNHDAMYWYRQDPGQGLRLIYYSQIVNDFQKGDIAEGYSVSREKKESFPLTVTSAQKNPTAFYLCASSIAGTGNTIYFGEGSWLTVV.

In its sample, this clone was seen a few times. The chain recombines TRBV5-4 with TRBJ1-1, with TRBD1 identical over 7 bases. The V gene end was trimmed by 3 bases and the J gene end by 5 bases; junction bases not matched to a gene: 7. Germline V gene lookup returns CDR1 SGHNT and CDR2 YYREEE (reference sequence). The CDR3 has 14 residues. This CDR3 is CASSYNTGATEAFF. In DNA, the CDR3 is TGTGCCAGCAGCTACAATACAGGGGCTACTGAAGCTTTCTTT.

This clone showed up just a few times. The chain combines TRBV30 with TRBJ1-3; tentatively, D is TRBD1 (6 bases). Germline V CDR1 and CDR2: GTSNPN, SVGIG (reference sequence). This CDR3 contains 13 residues. The V end was cut by 1 base, the J end by 8 bases, with 12 bases between. CDR3 loop: CAWSEPGAYTIYF. The CDR3 DNA sequence: TGTGCCTGGAGTGAGCCAGGGGCGTACACCATATATTTT.

This chain uses TRBV7-7 with TRBJ2-2, with 7 bases fitting TRBD1. The CDR3 sequence is 15 residues long. The germline V gene encodes CDR1 SSHAT and CDR2 FNYEAQ (reference sequence). V shed 5 bases and J 1 base; nucleotides not matched to a gene: 4. The CDR3 spells CASSRTGLNTGELFF. The CDR3 nucleotides are TGTGCCAGCAGCCGGACAGGACTGAACACCGGGGAGCTGTTTTTT.

V gene TRBV19 combines with J gene TRBJ1-1; D call uncertain. The CDR3 has 11 amino acids. V was shortened by 6 bases and J by 11 bases, with 13 bases between the two germline ends. The germline V gene has CDR1 LNHDA and CDR2 SQIVND (reference sequence). The CDR3 here is CASSYLLEAFF. The CDR3 bases are TGTGCCAGTAGCTACCTTTTGGAGGCTTTCTTT.

The chain carries TRBV5-4 and TRBJ2-2; D gene uncertain. Germline-derived CDR1 and CDR2 are SGHNT and YYREEE (reference sequence). With 2 bases removed from V and 1 base from J, the gap between germline ends came to 9 bases. The CDR3 has 15 amino acids. CDR3 DNA: TGTGCCAGCAGCTTAGACCACCTGAACACCGGGGAGCTGTTTTTT. As protein: CASSLDHLNTGELFF. Together with reference TRBV5-4 and TRBJ2-2, the CDR3 gives the full variable domain: ETGVTQSPTHLIKTRGQQVTLRCSSQSGHNTVSWYQQALGQGPQFIFQYYREEENGRGNFPPRFSGLQFPNYSSELNVNALELDDSALYLCASSLDHLNTGELFFGEGSRLTVL.

V usage is TRBV27 and J usage is TRBJ2-2, with D unresolved. The CDR3 loop spans 13 amino acids. V was trimmed by 5 bases and J by 5 bases, leaving 9 bases between them. Germline assignment: CDR1 MNHEY and CDR2 SMNVEV (reference sequence). CDR3 sequence: CASSTTRTGELFF. CDR3 coding DNA: TGTGCCAGCAGTACCACAAGGACCGGGGAGCTGTTTTTT.

Of note for this clone: This sample includes further DNA sequences coding for the same CDR3. The CDR3 region has the DNA TGTGCCAGCAGCTTAAGAGGGAACACTGAAGCTTTCTTT. Translation gives CASSLRGNTEAFF. V usage is TRBV7-2 and J usage is TRBJ1-1; D unresolved. CDR1 and CDR2 (germline): SGHTA, FQGNSA. Deletions cut 2 bases from V and 1 base from J, with 5 bases between. The CDR3 extends over 13 amino acids.

The J gene is TRBJ2-1, the V gene TRBV19; D is unclear. Looked up from germline, CDR1 is LNHDA and CDR2 is SQIVND (reference sequence). The CDR3 spans 13 residues. The V and J ends lost 3 bases and 3 bases respectively, with 6 bases between them. The CDR3 DNA follows: TGTGCCAGTAGTATGACCGACTACAATGAGCAGTTCTTC. Its protein product is CASSMTDYNEQFF. Drawing the rest from reference TRBV19 and TRBJ2-1, the complete variable domain is DGGITQSPKYLFRKEGQNVTLSCEQNLNHDAMYWYRQDPGQGLRLIYYSQIVNDFQKGDIAEGYSVSREKKESFPLTVTSAQKNPTAFYLCASSMTDYNEQFFGPGTRLTVL.

The J gene is TRBJ2-7, the V gene TRBV6-5; D is ambiguous. Germline values: CDR1 MNHEY, CDR2 SVGAGI. The V end was cut by 0 bases, the J end by 6 bases, with 12 bases between. This CDR3 has 14 residues. CDR3 region: CASSYSGRSGEQYF. The CDR3 DNA follows: TGTGCCAGCAGTTACTCCGGGCGGTCGGGCGAGCAGTACTTC.

This rearrangement joins TRBV7-2 to TRBJ2-7; 8 bases line up with TRBD1. This CDR3 is 14 amino acids long. V was clipped by 6 bases and J by 3 bases; unmatched bases: 7. Germline V CDR1 and CDR2: SGHTA, FQGNSA. CDR3 DNA sequence: TGTGCCAGCAGGGCAAGGGGACAGGACTACGAGCAGTACTTC. This translates into CASRARGQDYEQYF.

The CDR3 DNA reads as TGTGCCAGCAGCAAGCGGGGCCAAGAGACCCAGTACTTC. Amino acid sequence: CASSKRGQETQYF. This chain uses TRBV7-2 with TRBJ2-5, with TRBD2 matching 7 bases. Germline loops: CDR1 SGHTA, CDR2 FQGNSA. V was clipped by 5 bases and J by 1 base; unmatched bases: 1. This CDR3 contains 13 residues.

This sequence joins TRBV7-2 and TRBJ2-1; perhaps TRBD1 as D (5 bases). The V gene's germline CDR1 is SGHTA and CDR2 FQGNSA. V gave up 1 base and J gave up 4 bases, with 11 bases separating them. CDR3 size: 15 residues. The CDR3 bases are TGTGCCAGCAGCTTAGTTGTCGACAGATACAATGAGCAGTTCTTC. It yields the protein CASSLVVDRYNEQFF.

J is TRBJ2-6 and V is TRBV4-1; 7 nucleotides align to TRBD1. V lost 3 bases and J lost 1; bases outside the gene matches: 3. The CDR3 has 16 residues. The germline CDR1 and CDR2 sequences are MGHRA and YSYEKL. In DNA, the CDR3 is TGCGCCAGCAGCCAGGAACAGGGGTCTGGGGCCAACGTCCTGACTTTC. Translated: CASSQEQGSGANVLTF.

The chain is built from TRBV5-1 and TRBJ1-6, with TRBD1 as a possible D gene (5 bases). Between the trimmed V and J ends, which lost 2 bases and 8 bases, there was a span of 11 bases. CDR3 length: 14 residues. Looked up from germline, CDR1 is SGHRS and CDR2 is YFSETQ. The CDR3 nucleotides read TGCGCCAGCAGCTTAGATGGGGGGGATTCACCCCTCCACTTT. It specifies CASSLDGGDSPLHF. The entire variable domain, with the rest obtained from reference TRBV5-1 and TRBJ1-6, is as follows: KAGVTQTPRYLIKTRGQQVTLSCSPISGHRSVSWYQQTPGQGLQFLFEYFSETQRNKGNFPGRFSGRQFSNSRSEMNVSTLELGDSALYLCASSLDGGDSPLHFGNGTRLTVT.